The 11 T cell receptor beta chains in this list originate from one sample, sequenced in a study of cytomegalovirus exposure and HLA in healthy donors. The PCR contained 60 Vbeta and 13 Jbeta primers. Libraries were prepared by immunoSEQ multiplex PCR; TCRdb keeps only in-frame clonotypes and omits some of them. The table lists 150,000 to 250,000 clones, around 80% of them singletons. The sequencing input was PBMCs. Receptor source: a woman in her twenties or thirties in good health and CMV-seropositive.

J is TRBJ2-7 and V is TRBV27; weak D call: TRBD1 (5 bases). Per germline, CDR1 MNHEY and CDR2 SMNVEV (reference sequence). The CDR3 contains 16 residues. Trimming stripped 1 base from V and 0 bases from J, with 13 bases between. The CDR3 loop reads CASSLLGPSYSYEQYF. For the CDR3, the DNA is TGTGCCAGCAGTTTATTGGGGCCTTCCTACTCCTACGAGCAGTACTTC.

The chain combines TRBV15 with TRBJ1-4; TRBD1 matches 11 bases. The length of the CDR3 is 16 residues. CDR1 and CDR2 (germline): LNHNV, YYDKDF (reference sequence). V lost 2 bases to trimming and J lost 7 bases; unmatched junction nucleotides: 6. CDR3 coding DNA: TGTGCCACCAGCAGAACCGGGACAGGGGGAATTGAAAAACTGTTTTTT. This translates into CATSRTGTGGIEKLFF.

The V call is TRBV6-1, the J call TRBJ2-2; weak D call: TRBD2 (6 bases). CDR1 is MNHNS, CDR2 SASEGT, per germline. The CDR3 loop spans 15 amino acids. Trimming took off 6 bases at V and 6 bases at J, with 17 bases between the two ends. The CDR3 protein is CASSPGDQTAGELFF. The CDR3 coding sequence is TGTGCCAGCAGCCCGGGGGACCAAACGGCCGGGGAGCTGTTTTTT.

The chain couples TRBV4-3 to TRBJ2-1, with TRBD2 identical over 11 bases. Per germline, CDR1 LGHNA and CDR2 YSLEER. The V and J ends lost 4 bases and 8 bases, in that order; junction bases with no gene match: 13. This CDR3 is built from 17 residues. CDR3 region: CASSLGLLAGEAHEQFF. CDR3 nucleotide sequence: TGCGCCAGCAGCCTAGGGCTACTAGCGGGAGAGGCCCATGAGCAGTTCTTC.

The chain uses TRBV5-4 and TRBJ2-3; the match to TRBD2 covers 11 bases. Germline lookup yields CDR1 SGHNT and CDR2 YYREEE (reference sequence). V lost 4 bases and J lost 2; bases outside the gene matches: 12. This CDR3 comprises 18 residues. In DNA, the CDR3 is TGTGCCAGCAGCCGTGAGGCTGTACTAGCGGGAGCCACAGATACGCAGTATTTT. The encoded protein is CASSREAVLAGATDTQYF. The full variable domain, completed using reference TRBV5-4 and TRBJ2-3, is ETGVTQSPTHLIKTRGQQVTLRCSSQSGHNTVSWYQQALGQGPQFIFQYYREEENGRGNFPPRFSGLQFPNYSSELNVNALELDDSALYLCASSREAVLAGATDTQYFGPGTRLTVL.

The V gene is TRBV29-1, the J gene TRBJ2-2; 11 bases are shared with TRBD1. Germline CDR1 and CDR2: SQVTM and ANQGSEA. Trimming removed 0 bases from V and 8 bases from J; junction bases left unmatched: 14. The CDR3 is made up of 18 amino acids. The CDR3 loop is CSVEDGNPGQGVAGELFF. The CDR3 DNA follows: TGCAGCGTTGAAGATGGGAACCCGGGACAGGGGGTAGCGGGGGAGCTGTTTTTT.

V and J are TRBV30 and TRBJ2-2, with no clear D. V was shortened by 4 bases and J by 4 bases, with 7 bases between the two germline ends. The CDR3 totals 12 residues. Germline V gene lookup returns CDR1 GTSNPN and CDR2 SVGIG (reference sequence). CDR3 loop: CAWNAFTGELFF. In nucleotides, the CDR3 is TGTGCCTGGAACGCGTTCACCGGGGAGCTGTTTTTT. Combining the CDR3 with reference TRBV30 and TRBJ2-2 gives the whole variable domain SQTIHQWPATLVQPVGSPLSLECTVEGTSNPNLYWYRQAAGRGLQLLFYSVGIGQISSEVPQNLSASRPQDRQFILSSKKLLLSDSGFYLCAWNAFTGELFFGEGSRLTVL.

This rearrangement joins TRBV2 to TRBJ1-1; no definite D call. The germline V and J ends were trimmed by 4 bases and 2 bases, with 11 bases remaining between them. Germline V CDR1 and CDR2: SNHLY, FYNNEI. The CDR3 length is 14 residues. This CDR3 reads CASSVGGVNTEAFF. The CDR3 nucleotides read TGTGCCAGCAGTGTTGGAGGTGTTAACACTGAAGCTTTCTTT.

In the case of this clone: This sample includes further DNA sequences coding for the same CDR3. The chain uses TRBV5-1 and TRBJ1-4, with 9 bases aligning to TRBD1. There are 14 residues in the CDR3. V lost 4 bases, J lost 4 bases, and 2 bases stayed unmatched. The germline gives CDR1 SGHRS, CDR2 YFSETQ. The CDR3 sequence: CASSLGQGNEKLFF. In DNA form, the CDR3 reads TGCGCCAGCAGCCTGGGACAGGGTAATGAAAAACTGTTTTTT. Supplemented by reference TRBV5-1 and TRBJ1-4, the full variable domain reads KAGVTQTPRYLIKTRGQQVTLSCSPISGHRSVSWYQQTPGQGLQFLFEYFSETQRNKGNFPGRFSGRQFSNSRSEMNVSTLELGDSALYLCASSLGQGNEKLFFGSGTQLSVL.

This chain joins TRBV2 and TRBJ2-7; D is undetermined. This CDR3 has 13 residues. Germline assignment: CDR1 SNHLY and CDR2 FYNNEI. V gave up 3 bases and J gave up 3 bases, with 9 bases separating them. DNA for the CDR3: TGTGCCAGCAGTGACTTTGGCGGCTACGAGCAGTACTTC. Its protein is CASSDFGGYEQYF.

The gene calls are TRBV11-3 and TRBJ1-1; TRBD1 matches at 8 bases. The CDR3 consists of 14 residues. Trimming took 0 bases from V and 10 from J; bases not matched to a gene: 7. CDR1 and CDR2 (germline): SGHNT, YENEEA. CDR3 region: CASSLEPGGRRAFF. Written as DNA, the CDR3 is TGTGCCAGCAGCTTAGAGCCAGGGGGCCGGAGAGCTTTCTTT. The whole variable domain, filled in from reference TRBV11-3 and TRBJ1-1, reads EAGVVQSPRYKIIEKKQPVAFWCNPISGHNTLYWYLQNLGQGPELLIRYENEEAVDDSQLPKDRFSAERLKGVDSTLKIQPAELGDSAVYLCASSLEPGGRRAFFGQGTRLTVV.